This TCR beta chain was obtained from a study of siplizumab effects on memory and regulatory T cells. CDR1 SGHKS and CDR2 YYEKEE come from the germline V gene (reference sequence). The CDR3 loop spans 17 amino acids. V shed 1 base and J 7 bases; nucleotides not matched to a gene: 12. Some 96,000 TCR templates per sample were assayed. The table came from immunoSEQ multiplex PCR; TCRdb's copy has only in-frame clones and leaves some out. The sample gives about 91,000 clones, approximately 94% of which show up once; 6.5% to 8% is in the top ten. V is TRBV5-5 and J is TRBJ2-1; 9 nucleotides align to TRBD2. The sequence derives from a human donor in good health. Input material: CD8+ T cells sorted from blood. The CDR3 coding sequence is TGTGCCAGCAGCTTGTCGGCTAGCGGGATATGGGTGAATGAGCAGTTCTTC. Protein: CASSLSASGIWVNEQFF.